This TCR beta chain came from a study of blood T cell repertoires in COVID-19. Study-wide background: PBMCs, B-cell-depleted T cells, or T cells were the source of the cDNA or gDNA that made up the material.

Germline V gene sequence: CDR1 MNHNS, CDR2 SASEGT. This CDR3 has 15 residues. Trimming took 1 base from V and 4 from J, leaving 12 bases between them. There are a few counts of this clone. In the original analysis: Estimation of nucleated cell counts relied on the amplification of reference gene primers. The repertoire was sequenced with immunoSEQ multiplex PCR; TCRdb's copy has only in-frame clones and lacks some. V and J calls and clone size come straight from that table; D and trimming were deduced from the DNA. The sample includes roughly 170,000 clones, 79% seen only once; the top ten take more than 6.5%. Those enrolled in Seattle joined during active infection and were followed longitudinally afterward.

This rearrangement joins TRBV6-1 to TRBJ2-3; D is perhaps TRBD1 (5 bases). The specimen sequenced was peripheral blood. This clonotype was obtained from a woman aged 55-75 years with COVID-19, enrolled during active disease. CDR3 DNA sequence: TGTGCCAGCAGTGAAGAGGGGTGGATTGCAGATACGCAGTATTTT. Translating it yields CASSEEGWIADTQYF.